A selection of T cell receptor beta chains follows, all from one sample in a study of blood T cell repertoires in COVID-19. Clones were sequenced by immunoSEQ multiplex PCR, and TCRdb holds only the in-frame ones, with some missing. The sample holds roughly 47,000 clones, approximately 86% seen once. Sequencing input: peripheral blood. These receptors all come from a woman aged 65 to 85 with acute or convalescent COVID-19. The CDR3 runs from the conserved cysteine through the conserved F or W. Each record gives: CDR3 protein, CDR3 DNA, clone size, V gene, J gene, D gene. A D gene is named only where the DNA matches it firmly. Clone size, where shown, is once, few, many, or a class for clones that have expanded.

CASSVVGSGSYNEQFF	TGTGCCAGCAGCGTAGTCGGTAGCGGTTCCTACAATGAGCAGTTCTTC	.	TRBV9	TRBJ2-1	.
CASSPTGQYSGNTIYF	TGTGCCAGCTCACCTACGGGACAGTACTCTGGAAACACCATATATTTT	.	TRBV18	TRBJ1-3	TRBD1
CASVPQGQGAQDTQYF	TGTGCCAGCGTCCCCCAGGGCCAGGGGGCGCAAGATACGCAGTATTTT	.	TRBV7-9	TRBJ2-3	TRBD1
CASTSGATNEKLFF	TGTGCCAGCACTTCGGGAGCAACTAATGAAAAACTGTTTTTT	.	TRBV5-4	TRBJ1-4	.
CASSFGGTQYF	TGCGCCAGCAGCTTCGGCGGGACCCAGTACTTC	.	TRBV5-1	TRBJ2-5	.
CASFRTGDFYGYTF	TGTGCCAGTTTCCGGACAGGGGACTTCTATGGCTACACCTTC	.	TRBV19	TRBJ1-2	TRBD1
CASSYADATNEKLFF	TGTGCCAGCAGTTATGCGGATGCAACTAATGAAAAACTGTTTTTT	once	TRBV6-6	TRBJ1-4	.
CATGGKGLAGGSYNEQFF	TGTGCCACCGGAGGGAAGGGGTTAGCGGGAGGTTCCTACAATGAGCAGTTCTTC	.	TRBV24-1	TRBJ2-1	TRBD2
CASSYWRGRGTEAFF	TGTGCCAGCAGTTACTGGCGGGGACGGGGCACTGAAGCTTTCTTT	.	TRBV6-5	TRBJ1-1	.
CASSTRPWDYGYTF	TGTGCCAGTAGTACGAGGCCCTGGGACTATGGCTACACCTTC	.	TRBV19	TRBJ1-2	.
CASSTGGDKETQYF	TGTGCCAGTAGTACCGGGGGGGATAAAGAGACCCAGTACTTC	.	TRBV19	TRBJ2-5	TRBD2
CSASSGTWENIQYF	TGCAGTGCTAGTTCTGGGACATGGGAAAACATTCAGTACTTC	.	TRBV20-1	TRBJ2-4	.
CASSIRRYNEQFF	TGTGCCAGTAGTATAAGGAGATACAATGAGCAGTTCTTC	.	TRBV19	TRBJ2-1	.
CASSFLGQGAEEQYF	TGTGCCAGCAGCTTTTTAGGACAGGGGGCGGAGGAGCAGTACTTC	few	TRBV7-6	TRBJ2-7	TRBD1
CASSPRRFPLSQHF	TGTGCCAGCAGTCCCCGGAGGTTCCCTTTGTCCCAGCATTTT	.	TRBV6-5	TRBJ1-5	.
CASSLVAETQYF	TGTGCCAGCAGCTTAGTCGCGGAGACCCAGTACTTC	.	TRBV7-6	TRBJ2-5	.
CASSLQGTGNSPLHF	TGTGCCAGTAGTCTTCAGGGGACAGGGAATTCACCCCTCCACTTT	.	TRBV19	TRBJ1-6	TRBD1
CAWRIAGQQETQYF	TGTGCCTGGAGAATAGCGGGGCAACAAGAGACCCAGTACTTC	.	TRBV30	TRBJ2-5	TRBD2
CATSVRDREQFF	TGTGCCACCAGTGTAAGGGACAGGGAGCAGTTCTTC	.	TRBV24-1	TRBJ2-1	TRBD1
CASSLASGTGSSPLHF	TGTGCCAGCAGCTTAGCGTCCGGGACAGGGAGTTCACCCCTCCACTTT	few	TRBV11-2	TRBJ1-6	TRBD1
CASQTSGRSPSYNEQFF	TGTGCCAGCCAAACTAGCGGGAGGTCCCCCTCCTACAATGAGCAGTTCTTC	.	TRBV5-6	TRBJ2-1	TRBD2
CASSLGGRGLAGVEQYF	TGCGCCAGCAGCTTGGGTGGTCGGGGGCTAGCGGGAGTCGAGCAGTACTTC	.	TRBV5-1	TRBJ2-7	TRBD2
CAIRPQGSNTEAFF	TGTGCCATCAGGCCACAGGGGTCGAACACTGAAGCTTTCTTT	.	TRBV10-3	TRBJ1-1	TRBD1
CASSMASGSSDTQYF	TGTGCCAGTAGTATGGCTAGCGGGAGTTCAGATACGCAGTATTTT	.	TRBV19	TRBJ2-3	TRBD2
CASSLPGGKNTEAFF	TGTGCCAGTAGCCTTCCGGGGGGAAAGAACACTGAAGCTTTCTTT	.	TRBV19	TRBJ1-1	.
CASSPTSAVAQNIQYF	TGTGCCAGCAGCCCGACTAGCGCCGTCGCCCAAAACATTCAGTACTTC	.	TRBV5-4	TRBJ2-4	TRBD2
CAWGGTSLDYNEQFF	TGTGCCTGGGGGGGAACTAGTCTAGACTACAATGAGCAGTTCTTC	medium-sized	TRBV30	TRBJ2-1	.
CASSLETSGYNEQFF	TGCGCCAGCAGCTTGGAGACTAGCGGGTACAATGAGCAGTTCTTC	.	TRBV5-1	TRBJ2-1	TRBD2
CASSLLTNDYNEQFF	TGTGCCAGCAGCTTGTTGACTAACGACTACAATGAGCAGTTCTTC	.	TRBV5-8	TRBJ2-1	.
CAWKRDILRNTEAFF	TGTGCCTGGAAAAGGGACATTCTCCGGAACACTGAAGCTTTCTTT	.	TRBV30	TRBJ1-1	.
CASSQGLAGGTDTQYF	TGTGCCAGCAGCCAAGGACTAGCGGGAGGCACAGATACGCAGTATTTT	.	TRBV16	TRBJ2-3	TRBD2
CASSQVSQSYEQYF	TGTGCCAGCAGCCAAGTGTCACAGTCCTACGAGCAGTACTTC	.	TRBV14	TRBJ2-7	.
CASRTGDSNQPQHF	TGTGCCAGCAGGACAGGGGATAGCAATCAGCCCCAGCATTTT	few	TRBV2	TRBJ1-5	TRBD1
CASSQDRGLSYEQYF	TGTGCCAGCAGCCAGGACAGGGGGCTCTCCTACGAGCAGTACTTC	.	TRBV5-4	TRBJ2-7	TRBD1
CASSYSRVSGNTIYF	TGTGCCAGCAGTTACTCACGGGTCTCTGGAAACACCATATATTTT	.	TRBV6-5	TRBJ1-3	.
CASSGGLAGGIGDEQFF	TGTGCCAGCAGCGGGGGGCTAGCGGGAGGGATAGGAGATGAGCAGTTCTTC	.	TRBV9	TRBJ2-1	TRBD2
CASSPEGTSVRTNEQFF	TGTGCCAGCAGCCCAGAAGGGACTAGCGTACGAACTAATGAGCAGTTCTTC	.	TRBV9	TRBJ2-1	TRBD2
CAWTRGVIESTEAFF	TGTGCCTGGACCCGAGGAGTGATTGAGAGCACTGAAGCTTTCTTT	few	TRBV30	TRBJ1-1	.
CASSPLKQGAHEQYF	TGTGCCAGCTCACCCTTAAAACAGGGGGCGCACGAGCAGTACTTC	.	TRBV18	TRBJ2-7	TRBD1
CASSPNSGARTKQYF	TGCGCCAGCAGCCCTAATAGCGGGGCCCGGACCAAGCAGTACTTC	.	TRBV4-1	TRBJ2-7	TRBD2
CASSQGHEKLFF	TGTGCCAGCAGCCAGGGTCATGAAAAACTGTTTTTT	once	TRBV5-6	TRBJ1-4	.
CASTFGGGVETQYF	TGTGCCAGCACCTTTGGGGGAGGGGTAGAGACCCAGTACTTC	once	TRBV2	TRBJ2-5	TRBD2
CASSPAGARDTQYF	TGTGCCAGCTCACCAGCAGGGGCCAGAGATACGCAGTATTTT	.	TRBV18	TRBJ2-3	.
CASSEYVRGNSGEAFF	TGTGCCAGCAGTGAATACGTTCGGGGGAATTCAGGAGAAGCTTTCTTT	once	TRBV2	TRBJ1-1	.
CASSYVPRGEQYF	TGTGCCAGCAGTTACGTCCCCAGGGGCGAGCAGTACTTC	.	TRBV6-5	TRBJ2-7	.
CASSPRTGGVTGNTIYF	TGCGCCAGCAGCCCTCGGACAGGGGGAGTCACTGGAAACACCATATATTTT	few	TRBV5-1	TRBJ1-3	TRBD1
CASRLRVGEQYF	TGTGCCAGCAGGCTCAGGGTGGGCGAGCAGTACTTC	once	TRBV6-5	TRBJ2-7	.
CASIFGTGNHEQYF	TGTGCCAGCATCTTCGGGACAGGTAACCACGAGCAGTACTTC	.	TRBV6-6	TRBJ2-7	TRBD1
CASSLEGGPGELFF	TGCGCCAGCAGCTTAGAAGGGGGTCCCGGGGAGCTGTTTTTT	.	TRBV5-1	TRBJ2-2	.